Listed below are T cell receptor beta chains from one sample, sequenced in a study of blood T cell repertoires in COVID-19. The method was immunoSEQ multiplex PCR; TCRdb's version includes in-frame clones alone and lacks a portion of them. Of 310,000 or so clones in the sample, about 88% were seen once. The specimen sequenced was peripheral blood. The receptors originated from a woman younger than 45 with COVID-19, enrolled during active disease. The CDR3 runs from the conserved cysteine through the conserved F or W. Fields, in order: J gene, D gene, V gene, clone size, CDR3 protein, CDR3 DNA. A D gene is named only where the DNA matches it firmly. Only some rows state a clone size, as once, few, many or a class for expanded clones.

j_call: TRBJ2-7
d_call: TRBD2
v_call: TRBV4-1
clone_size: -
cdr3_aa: CASSQTSGSNYEQYF
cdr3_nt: TGCGCCAGCAGCCAGACTAGCGGGAGTAACTACGAGCAGTACTTC

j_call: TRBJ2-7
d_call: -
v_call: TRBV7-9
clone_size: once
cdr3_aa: CASSLATRNEQYF
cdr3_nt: TGTGCCAGCAGCTTAGCTACCAGGAACGAGCAGTACTTC

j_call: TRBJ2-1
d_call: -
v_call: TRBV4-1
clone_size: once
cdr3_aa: CASSQERTVTYNEQFF
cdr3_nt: TGCGCCAGCAGCCAAGAACGGACAGTTACCTACAATGAGCAGTTCTTC

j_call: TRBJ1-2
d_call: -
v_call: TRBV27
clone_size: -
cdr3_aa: CASSLSLVANYGYTF
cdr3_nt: TGTGCCAGCAGTTTATCTTTGGTAGCTAACTATGGCTACACCTTC

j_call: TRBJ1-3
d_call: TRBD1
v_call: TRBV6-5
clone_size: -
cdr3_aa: CASTPEQGTGNTIYF
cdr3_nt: TGTGCCAGCACCCCCGAACAGGGGACCGGAAACACCATATATTTT

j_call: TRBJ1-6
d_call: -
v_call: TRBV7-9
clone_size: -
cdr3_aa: CASSFSNSPLHF
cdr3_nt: TGTGCCAGCAGCTTCTCCAATTCACCCCTCCACTTT

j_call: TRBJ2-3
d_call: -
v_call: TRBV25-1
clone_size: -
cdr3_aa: CASSEWGGRTPDTQYF
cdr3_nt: TGTGCCAGCAGTGAATGGGGGGGGCGGACTCCAGATACGCAGTATTTT

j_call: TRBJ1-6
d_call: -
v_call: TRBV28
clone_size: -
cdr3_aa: CASSLLLAVNSPLHF
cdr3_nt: TGTGCCAGCAGTTTATTGTTGGCGGTGAATTCACCCCTCCACTTT

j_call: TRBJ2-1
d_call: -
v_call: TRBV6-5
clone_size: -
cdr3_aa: CASRVADRLHEQFF
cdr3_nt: TGTGCCAGCAGGGTCGCAGACAGGTTACATGAGCAGTTCTTC

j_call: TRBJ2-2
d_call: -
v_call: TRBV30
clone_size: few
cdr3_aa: CAWSKGAGELFF
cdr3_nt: TGTGCCTGGAGTAAGGGGGCCGGGGAGCTGTTTTTT

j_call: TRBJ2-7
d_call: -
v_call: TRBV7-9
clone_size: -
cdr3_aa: CASSLESLYEQYF
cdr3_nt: TGTGCCAGCAGCTTAGAATCCTTATACGAGCAGTACTTC

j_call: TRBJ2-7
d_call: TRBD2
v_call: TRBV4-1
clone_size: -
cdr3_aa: CASSQGTSGGYEQYF
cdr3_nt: TGCGCCAGCAGCCAAGGGACTAGCGGGGGGTACGAGCAGTACTTC

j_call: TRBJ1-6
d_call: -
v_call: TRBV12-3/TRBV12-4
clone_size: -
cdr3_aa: CASRRGYNSPLHF
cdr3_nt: TGTGCCAGCAGGCGGGGGTATAATTCACCCCTCCACTTT

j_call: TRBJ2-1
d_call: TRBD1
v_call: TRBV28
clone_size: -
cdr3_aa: CASRTEGQAYNEQFF
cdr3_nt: TGTGCCAGCAGGACAGAAGGACAGGCATACAATGAGCAGTTCTTC

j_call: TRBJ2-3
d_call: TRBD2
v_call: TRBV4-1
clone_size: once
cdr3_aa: CASSQVPSSGKVYTQYF
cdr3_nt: TGCGCCAGCAGCCAAGTCCCCTCTAGCGGGAAAGTATATACGCAGTATTTT

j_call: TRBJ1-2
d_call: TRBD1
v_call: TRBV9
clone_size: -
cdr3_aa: CASSADRVNYGYTF
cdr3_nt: TGTGCCAGCAGCGCGGACAGGGTTAACTATGGCTACACCTTC

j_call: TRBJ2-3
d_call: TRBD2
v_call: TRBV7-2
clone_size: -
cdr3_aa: CASSETGGRTDTQYF
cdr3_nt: TGTGCCAGCAGCGAAACGGGGGGACGCACAGATACGCAGTATTTT

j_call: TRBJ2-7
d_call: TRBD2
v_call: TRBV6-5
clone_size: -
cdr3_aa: CASSPGLGSYEQYF
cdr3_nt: TGTGCCAGCAGCCCGGGACTAGGCTCCTACGAGCAGTACTTC

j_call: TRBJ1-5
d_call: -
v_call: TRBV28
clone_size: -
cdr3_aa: CASTVLDQPQHF
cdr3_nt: TGTGCCAGCACCGTACTCGATCAGCCCCAGCATTTT

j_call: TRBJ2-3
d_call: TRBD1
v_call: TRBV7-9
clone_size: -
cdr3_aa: CASSITGADTQYF
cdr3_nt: TGTGCCAGCAGCATAACAGGGGCAGATACGCAGTATTTT

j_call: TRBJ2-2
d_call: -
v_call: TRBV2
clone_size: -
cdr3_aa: CASSGGSYTGELFF
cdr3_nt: TGTGCCAGCAGTGGCGGGTCGTACACCGGGGAGCTGTTTTTT

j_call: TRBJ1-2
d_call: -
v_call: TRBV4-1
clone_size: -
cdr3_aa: CASSQSDQANYGYTF
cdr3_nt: TGCGCCAGCAGCCAGAGCGACCAAGCTAACTATGGCTACACCTTC

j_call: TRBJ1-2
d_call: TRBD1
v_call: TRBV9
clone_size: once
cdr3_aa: CASSVGQGANYGYTF
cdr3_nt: TGTGCCAGCAGCGTAGGACAGGGTGCTAACTATGGCTACACCTTC

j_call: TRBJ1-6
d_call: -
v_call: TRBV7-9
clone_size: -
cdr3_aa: CASSFGELNSPLHF
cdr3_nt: TGTGCCAGCAGCTTCGGAGAGTTGAATTCACCCCTCCACTTT

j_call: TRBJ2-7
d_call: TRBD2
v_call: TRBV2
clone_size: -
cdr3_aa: CASKTGLADDEQYF
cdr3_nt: TGTGCCAGCAAAACGGGACTAGCGGACGACGAGCAGTACTTC

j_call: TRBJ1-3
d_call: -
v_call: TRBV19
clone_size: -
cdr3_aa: CASSPVPGKGASGNTIYF
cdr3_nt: TGTGCCAGTAGCCCGGTGCCTGGCAAGGGAGCCTCTGGAAACACCATATATTTT

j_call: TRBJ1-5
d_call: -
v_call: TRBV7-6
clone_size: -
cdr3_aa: CASSSRQGPQHF
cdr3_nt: TGTGCCAGCAGCTCGCGGCAGGGACCCCAGCATTTT

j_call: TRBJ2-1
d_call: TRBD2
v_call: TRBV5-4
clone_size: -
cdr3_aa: CASSLKSLGLAGVNEQFF
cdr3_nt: TGTGCCAGCAGCTTAAAAAGCCTGGGACTAGCGGGAGTCAATGAGCAGTTCTTC

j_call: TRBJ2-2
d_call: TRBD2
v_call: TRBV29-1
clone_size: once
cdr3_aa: CSVGVLAGGSNTGELFF
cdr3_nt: TGCAGCGTTGGGGTACTAGCGGGAGGCTCTAACACCGGGGAGCTGTTTTTT

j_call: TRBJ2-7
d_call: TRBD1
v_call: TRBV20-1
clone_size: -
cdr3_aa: CSASGTGYEQYF
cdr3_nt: TGCAGTGCTAGTGGGACAGGGTACGAGCAGTACTTC

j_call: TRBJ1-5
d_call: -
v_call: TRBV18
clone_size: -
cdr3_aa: CASSPKSLGVRQPQHF
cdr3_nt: TGTGCCAGCTCACCAAAAAGTTTAGGGGTACGTCAGCCCCAGCATTTT

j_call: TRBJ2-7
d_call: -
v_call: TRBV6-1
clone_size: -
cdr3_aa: CASSEGQDAFYEQYF
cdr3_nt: TGTGCCAGCAGTGAAGGACAGGATGCCTTCTACGAGCAGTACTTC

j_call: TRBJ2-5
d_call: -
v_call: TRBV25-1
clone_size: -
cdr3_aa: CASSEAGVAPQYF
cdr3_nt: TGTGCCAGCAGTGAAGCAGGGGTGGCTCCCCAGTACTTC

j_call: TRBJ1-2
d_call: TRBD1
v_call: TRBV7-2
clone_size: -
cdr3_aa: CASSLGQGAVAYTF
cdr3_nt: TGTGCCAGCAGCTTGGGACAGGGAGCCGTAGCCTACACCTTC

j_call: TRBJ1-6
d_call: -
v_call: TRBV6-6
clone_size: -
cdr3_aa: CASRTQGGSPLHF
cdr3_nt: TGTGCCAGCAGAACCCAGGGAGGCTCACCCCTCCACTTT

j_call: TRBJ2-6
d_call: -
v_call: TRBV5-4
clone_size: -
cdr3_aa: CASSLWRGRVSGANVLTF
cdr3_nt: TGTGCCAGCAGCTTGTGGCGGGGGCGCGTCTCTGGGGCCAACGTCCTGACTTTC

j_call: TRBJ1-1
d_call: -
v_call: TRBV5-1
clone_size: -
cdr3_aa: CASSFPGQPSTEAFF
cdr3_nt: TGCGCCAGCAGCTTTCCTGGACAGCCGAGCACTGAAGCTTTCTTT

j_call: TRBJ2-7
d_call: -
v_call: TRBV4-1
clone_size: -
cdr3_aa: CASSQTPGHPEEQYF
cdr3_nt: TGCGCCAGCAGCCAAACCCCCGGACATCCGGAAGAGCAGTACTTC